This T cell receptor (beta chain) comes out of a study of T cells in Graves' hyperthyroidism and ophthalmopathy. Study conclusions and caveats: Ophthalmopathy prediction by the model preceded onset by a median roughly 6 months.

From RNA transcripts, TCR beta CDR3 regions were amplified. RT-PCR in the first round (using the HTBI primer set) targeted the TCR CDR3. TCRdb ran MiXCR on the multiplex PCR reads and lists one entry per CDR3 protein. This sample carries 500,000 to 750,000 distinct CDR3 sequences, about half of them seen once, and the ten largest clones take roughly 7.7%. The germline V and J ends were trimmed by 2 bases and 7 bases, with 10 bases remaining between them. Germline CDR1 is SGHRS and CDR2 is YFSETQ. The CDR3 length is 12 residues. On this clonotype itself: Its antigen is as yet unknown.

The specimen was peripheral blood or thyroid tissue (not recorded which). This chain uses TRBV5-1 with TRBJ2-7; perhaps TRBD1 as D (5 bases). This sequence was found in a young woman with Graves' hyperthyroidism. Here the CDR3 reads CASSFASGEQYF. In DNA form, the CDR3 reads TGCGCCAGCAGCTTCGCCTCAGGGGAGCAGTACTTC. The complete variable domain, with remaining parts taken from reference TRBV5-1 and TRBJ2-7, reads KAGVTQTPRYLIKTRGQQVTLSCSPISGHRSVSWYQQTPGQGLQFLFEYFSETQRNKGNFPGRFSGRQFSNSRSEMNVSTLELGDSALYLCASSFASGEQYFGPGTRLTVT.